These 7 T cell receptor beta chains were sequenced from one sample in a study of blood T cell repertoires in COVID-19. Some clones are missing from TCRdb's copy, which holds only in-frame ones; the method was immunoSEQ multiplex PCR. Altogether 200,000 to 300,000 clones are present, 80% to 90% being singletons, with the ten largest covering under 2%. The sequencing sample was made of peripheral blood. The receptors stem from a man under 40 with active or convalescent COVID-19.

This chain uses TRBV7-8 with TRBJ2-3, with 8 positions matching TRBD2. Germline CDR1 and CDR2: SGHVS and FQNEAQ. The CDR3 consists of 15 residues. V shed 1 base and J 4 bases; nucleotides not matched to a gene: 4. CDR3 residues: CASSLGRTSSDTQYF. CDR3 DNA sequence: TGTGCCAGCAGCTTAGGGAGGACTAGCTCAGATACGCAGTATTTT.

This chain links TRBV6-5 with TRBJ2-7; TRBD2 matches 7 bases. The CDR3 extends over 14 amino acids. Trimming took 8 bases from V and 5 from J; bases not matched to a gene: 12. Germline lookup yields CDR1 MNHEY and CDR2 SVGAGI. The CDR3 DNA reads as TGTGCCAGCCGAGGAGACGGGGGGATAAACGAGCAGTACTTC. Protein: CASRGDGGINEQYF.

CDR3 nucleotide sequence: TGTGCCAGCAGCCAAGACTGGGCCCAGAATGAAAAACTGTTTTTT. It is translated as CASSQDWAQNEKLFF. This rearrangement joins TRBV14 to TRBJ1-4; the D is unclear. This CDR3 spans 15 amino acids. Germline CDR1 reads SGHDN; CDR2 reads FVKESK. Trimming took 0 bases from V and 5 from J, leaving 10 bases between them.

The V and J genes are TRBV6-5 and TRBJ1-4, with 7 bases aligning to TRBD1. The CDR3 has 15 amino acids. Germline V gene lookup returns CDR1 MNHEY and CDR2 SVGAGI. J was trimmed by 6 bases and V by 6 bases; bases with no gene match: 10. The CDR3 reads CASSREGTVYEKLFF. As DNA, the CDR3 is TGTGCCAGCAGCCGGGAAGGGACAGTCTATGAAAAACTGTTTTTT.

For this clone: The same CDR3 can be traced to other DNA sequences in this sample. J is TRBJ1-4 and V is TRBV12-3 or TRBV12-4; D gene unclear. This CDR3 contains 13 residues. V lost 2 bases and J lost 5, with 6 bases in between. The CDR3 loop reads CASSLRRNEKLFF. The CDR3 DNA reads TGTGCCAGCAGTTTACGTAGAAATGAAAAACTGTTTTTT.

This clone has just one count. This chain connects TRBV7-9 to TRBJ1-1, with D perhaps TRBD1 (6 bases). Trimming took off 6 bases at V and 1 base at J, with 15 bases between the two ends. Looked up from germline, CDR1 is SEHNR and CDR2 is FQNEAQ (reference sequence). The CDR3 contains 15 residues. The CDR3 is CASSMLTGSNTEAFF. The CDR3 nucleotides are TGTGCCAGCAGTATGTTAACAGGGTCGAACACTGAAGCTTTCTTT.

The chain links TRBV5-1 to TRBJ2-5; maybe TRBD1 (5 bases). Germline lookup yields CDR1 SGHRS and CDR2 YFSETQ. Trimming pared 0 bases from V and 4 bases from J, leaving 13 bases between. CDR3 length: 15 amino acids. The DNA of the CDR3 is TGCGCCAGCAGCTTGGATACAGGCGGCCGAGAGACCCAGTACTTC. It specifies CASSLDTGGRETQYF.